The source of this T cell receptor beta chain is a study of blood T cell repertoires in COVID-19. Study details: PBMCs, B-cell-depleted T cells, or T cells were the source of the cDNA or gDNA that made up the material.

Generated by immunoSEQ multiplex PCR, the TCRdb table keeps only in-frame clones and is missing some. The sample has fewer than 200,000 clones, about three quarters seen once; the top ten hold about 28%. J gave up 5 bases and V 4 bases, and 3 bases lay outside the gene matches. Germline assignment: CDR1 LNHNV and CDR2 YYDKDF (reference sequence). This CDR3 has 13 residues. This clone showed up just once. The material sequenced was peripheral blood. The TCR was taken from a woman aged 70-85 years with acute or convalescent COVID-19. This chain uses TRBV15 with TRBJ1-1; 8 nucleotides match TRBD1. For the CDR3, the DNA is TGTGCCACCAGCATATACAGGGGGACTGAAGCTTTCTTT. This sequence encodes CATSIYRGTEAFF.